The 31 T cell receptor beta chains given below trace back to one sample, sequenced in a study of OX40 agonist ivuxolimab in advanced cancers. Clones were sequenced by immunoSEQ multiplex PCR, and TCRdb holds only the in-frame ones, with some missing. The sample records nearly 60,000 clones, around nine tenths being singletons. The sample consisted of CD4+ or CD8+ T cells sorted from blood, taken in a trial of the OX40 agonist ivuxolimab. These receptors were collected from an adult with an advanced solid tumor such as melanoma, head and neck, liver or kidney cancer.

The chain carries TRBV6-5 and TRBJ1-2; D possibly corresponds to TRBD1 (5 bases). The CDR3 consists of 14 residues. Germline lookup yields CDR1 MNHEY and CDR2 SVGAGI. V lost 6 bases and J lost 4, with 15 bases in between. CDR3 DNA: TGTGCCAGCAGAGAGTCAGGGCCTCCCTATGGCTACACCTTC. Translated, it gives CASRESGPPYGYTF.

This clone was picked up one time. This chain connects TRBV7-8 to TRBJ2-7; 12 bases are a match to TRBD2. The V gene end was trimmed by 2 bases and the J gene end by 3 bases; junction bases not matched to a gene: 5. The CDR3 runs 16 residues. Germline values: CDR1 SGHVS, CDR2 FQNEAQ. The CDR3 reads CASSLTRLAGDYEQYF. CDR3 DNA: TGTGCCAGCAGCTTAACCCGACTAGCGGGAGACTACGAGCAGTACTTC. The full variable domain, rest sourced from reference TRBV7-8 and TRBJ2-7, is GAGVSQSPRYKVAKRGQDVALRCDPISGHVSLFWYQQALGQGPEFLTYFQNEAQLDKSGLPSDRFFAERPEGSVSTLKIQRTQQEDSAVYLCASSLTRLAGDYEQYFGPGTRLTVT.

Only a few counts were recorded for this clone. The chain uses TRBV6-4 and TRBJ1-5; D is ambiguous. The germline V gene encodes CDR1 MRHNA and CDR2 SNTAGT. Trimming pared 5 bases from V and 5 bases from J, leaving 19 bases between. The CDR3 is made up of 16 amino acids. The CDR3 loop is CASSPLDGEGHQPQHF. The CDR3 bases are TGTGCCAGCAGTCCTCTGGACGGTGAGGGTCATCAGCCCCAGCATTTT.

The rearrangement joins TRBV18 to TRBJ2-7, with D perhaps TRBD2 (5 bases). This CDR3 region has 13 residues. Germline lookup yields CDR1 KGHSH and CDR2 LQKENI. Trimming left V 3 bases short and J 6 bases short, with 12 bases between. DNA for the CDR3: TGTGCCAGCTCACCGGGAGTGGATTCCGAGCAGTACTTC. Protein: CASSPGVDSEQYF.

The chain couples TRBV28 to TRBJ1-2; D ambiguous. Germline loops: CDR1 MDHEN, CDR2 SYDVKM. The ends were cut back, 6 bases at V and 8 bases at J, with 16 bases in the middle. CDR3 length equals 13 residues. The CDR3 sequence: CASRPTFAGGYTF. CDR3 bases: TGTGCCAGCAGACCCACGTTCGCTGGAGGCTACACCTTC.

The chain employs TRBV4-1 and TRBJ2-2, with 9 bases that match TRBD2. V shed 1 base and J 0 bases; nucleotides not matched to a gene: 3. Germline V gene data show CDR1 as MGHRA and CDR2 as YSYEKL. CDR3 length equals 17 residues. CDR3 amino acids: CASSQVVAGANTGELFF. In nucleotides, the CDR3 is TGCGCCAGCAGCCAAGTAGTAGCGGGAGCGAACACCGGGGAGCTGTTTTTT.

The chain carries TRBV6-5 and TRBJ1-2; TRBD1 agrees at 7 bases. CDR1 is MNHEY, CDR2 SVGAGI, per germline. V trimming: 4 bases; J trimming: 1 base; junction bases outside the gene matches: 6. This CDR3 spans 15 amino acids. CDR3 sequence reads: CASSFRDRDNYGYTF. The CDR3 DNA sequence: TGTGCCAGCAGTTTTAGGGACAGAGATAACTATGGCTACACCTTC.

The rearrangement links TRBV2 to TRBJ2-5; D unresolved. The germline CDR1 and CDR2 sequences are SNHLY and FYNNEI. The germline V and J ends were trimmed by 6 bases and 6 bases, with 5 bases remaining between them. The CDR3 has 10 residues. DNA of the CDR3: TGTGCCAGCAGAGCGAAGACCCAGTACTTC. Translating gives CASRAKTQYF.

The chain couples TRBV4-1 to TRBJ2-7; TRBD2 might be the D (6 bases). The length of the CDR3 is 15 residues. Trimming pared 3 bases from V and 2 bases from J, leaving 14 bases between. Per germline, CDR1 MGHRA and CDR2 YSYEKL. The CDR3 region is CASSQEGSFPYEQYF. The CDR3 coding sequence is TGCGCCAGCAGCCAGGAGGGCAGTTTCCCCTACGAGCAGTACTTC.

The chain employs TRBV6-5 and TRBJ1-1; D might be TRBD1 (5 bases). V lost 11 bases and J 4 bases, leaving 14 bases between the germline ends. The CDR3 sequence is 12 residues long. Germline CDR1 MNHEY, CDR2 SVGAGI. The CDR3: CAARGGGTEAFF. DNA of the CDR3: TGTGCCGCCCGGGGGGGAGGCACTGAAGCTTTCTTT.

The V gene is TRBV30, the J gene TRBJ2-5, with 7 bases fitting TRBD2. The CDR3 sequence is 11 residues long. The V gene's germline CDR1 is GTSNPN and CDR2 SVGIG (reference sequence). The chain's CDR3 is CATSQGETQYF. The CDR3 nucleotides read TGTGCGACTAGCCAAGGAGAGACCCAGTACTTC.

The genes are TRBV7-2 and TRBJ2-3; 12 bases agree with TRBD2. Germline V gene lookup returns CDR1 SGHTA and CDR2 FQGNSA. With 5 bases clipped from V and 4 bases from J, the junction kept 7 bases outside the gene matches. This CDR3 has 16 residues. CDR3 coding DNA: TGTGCCAGCAGCGCTAGCGGGAGGGCCGGTGCAGATACGCAGTATTTT. Its protein is CASSASGRAGADTQYF.

The gene calls are TRBV5-1 and TRBJ1-1, with TRBD1 identical over 7 bases. The CDR3 sequence is 16 residues long. V trimming: 4 bases; J trimming: 3 bases; junction bases outside the gene matches: 12. CDR1 and CDR2 (germline): SGHRS, YFSETQ. The CDR3 region is CASSLRDSSLDTEAFF. The CDR3 region has the DNA TGCGCCAGCAGCCTCCGGGACAGTAGCTTGGACACTGAAGCTTTCTTT.

The V call is TRBV19, the J call TRBJ1-1; TRBD1 matches 7 bases. The CDR3 runs 13 residues. Trimming at V came to 4 bases and at J to 5 bases, leaving 4 bases not matched to a gene. Germline V lookup: CDR1 LNHDA, CDR2 SQIVND (reference sequence). The CDR3 sequence: CASSRQGLTEAFF. CDR3 bases: TGTGCCAGTAGTAGACAGGGTTTGACTGAAGCTTTCTTT.

V and J are TRBV11-2 and TRBJ2-5; 8 bases agree with TRBD2. TRBJ2-7 matches the DNA end more closely, so the J call is doubtful. Per germline, CDR1 SGHAT and CDR2 FQNNGV. The CDR3 is made up of 16 amino acids. CDR3 sequence reads: CASSRTTGTSLYEQYF. CDR3 DNA: TGTGCCAGCAGCCGAACGACCGGGACTAGTCTTTACGAGCAGTACTTC.

The chain has TRBV5-5 and TRBJ1-3, with a possible D match to TRBD1 (6 bases). CDR3 size: 14 residues. V was trimmed by 5 bases and J by 2 bases, leaving 11 bases between them. CDR1 and CDR2 from the germline V gene are SGHKS and YYEKEE (reference sequence). Written as DNA, the CDR3 is TGTGCCAGCAGTCGGAACAGGGCTGGAAACACCATATATTTT. The encoded protein is CASSRNRAGNTIYF.

The chain employs TRBV28 and TRBJ2-1; TRBD2 aligns across 8 bases. CDR1 and CDR2 (germline): MDHEN, SYDVKM. J lost 6 bases, V lost 8 bases, and 12 bases had no gene match. The CDR3 sequence is 15 residues long. The CDR3 region is CASQSGAGVGNEQFF. CDR3 bases: TGTGCCAGCCAATCTGGAGCGGGAGTAGGCAATGAGCAGTTCTTC.

This chain uses TRBV5-1 with TRBJ2-3; no firm D call. This CDR3 spans 13 amino acids. V lost 2 bases, J lost 4 bases, and 8 bases lay in between. CDR1 and CDR2 (germline): SGHRS, YFSETQ. This CDR3 reads CASSLYPPDTQYF. CDR3 nucleotides: TGCGCCAGCAGCTTATACCCCCCAGATACGCAGTATTTT.

This chain connects TRBV7-2 to TRBJ2-1, with 7 bases lining up with TRBD2. The germline V gene encodes CDR1 SGHTA and CDR2 FQGNSA. With V trimmed by 1 base and J by 4 bases, 7 bases remained unmatched. There are 16 residues in the CDR3. CDR3: CASSLVASGGYNEQFF. The CDR3 DNA is TGTGCCAGCAGCTTAGTGGCTAGCGGAGGATACAATGAGCAGTTCTTC.

The chain is built from TRBV6-6 and TRBJ2-7; a weak D match, TRBD2 (5 bases). Germline CDR1 is MNHNY and CDR2 is SVGAGI (reference sequence). The CDR3 runs 15 residues. The germline V and J ends were trimmed by 6 bases and 3 bases, with 18 bases remaining between them. CDR3 sequence (DNA): TGTGCCAGCAGACTGGAGGAGAGGCCTTTCTACGAGCAGTACTTC. It specifies CASRLEERPFYEQYF.

The chain employs TRBV27 and TRBJ2-2; unclear D gene. Germline assignment: CDR1 MNHEY and CDR2 SMNVEV (reference sequence). V was shortened by 6 bases and J by 7 bases, with 30 bases between the two germline ends. The CDR3 extends over 19 amino acids. The CDR3: CASSFLTHSVSGFDGELFF. The CDR3 nucleotides read TGTGCCAGCAGCTTCCTAACCCACTCAGTTTCGGGTTTCGACGGGGAGCTGTTTTTT.

This chain links TRBV30 with TRBJ1-6; possibly TRBD1 for D (5 bases). The V and J ends lost 2 bases and 14 bases respectively, with 16 bases between them. Germline CDR1 and CDR2: GTSNPN and SVGIG (reference sequence). This CDR3 has 13 residues. In DNA, the CDR3 is TGTGCCTGGAGTTCGGGGCCCCCCTCGACCCTCCACTTT. It encodes CAWSSGPPSTLHF.

This chain joins TRBV7-9 and TRBJ2-2, with unresolved D. The CDR3 totals 15 residues. Germline values: CDR1 SEHNR, CDR2 FQNEAQ (reference sequence). V was pared by 2 bases and J by 7 bases, with 14 bases between. The chain's CDR3 is CASSLRAETNGELFF. CDR3 sequence (DNA): TGTGCCAGCAGCTTAAGGGCAGAGACAAACGGGGAGCTGTTTTTT. The complete variable domain, with remaining parts taken from reference TRBV7-9 and TRBJ2-2, reads DTGVSQNPRHKITKRGQNVTFRCDPISEHNRLYWYRQTLGQGPEFLTYFQNEAQLEKSRLLSDRFSAERPKGSFSTLEIQRTEQGDSAMYLCASSLRAETNGELFFGEGSRLTVL.

This clone was picked up one time. V is TRBV6-5 and J is TRBJ2-1, with TRBD1 identical over 10 bases. This CDR3 region has 16 residues. Germline V CDR1 and CDR2: MNHEY, SVGAGI. Trimming at V came to 2 bases and at J to 5 bases, leaving 6 bases not matched to a gene. The chain's CDR3 is CASSYQGDRGHNEQFF. The CDR3 DNA follows: TGTGCCAGCAGTTACCAGGGGGACAGGGGACACAATGAGCAGTTCTTC.

The gene calls are TRBV9 and TRBJ2-2; 10 bases line up with TRBD2. The trim removed 0 bases at V and 3 bases at J, leaving 2 bases unmatched. The CDR3 extends over 16 amino acids. Germline CDR1 and CDR2: SGDLS and YYNGEE. CDR3 residues: CASSVGAGGYTGELFF. The CDR3 nucleotides read TGTGCCAGCAGCGTAGGAGCGGGAGGGTACACCGGGGAGCTGTTTTTT.

A single count supports this clone. The chain uses TRBV2 and TRBJ2-6; TRBD2 might be the D (5 bases). Between the trimmed V and J ends, which lost 6 bases and 0 bases, there was a span of 9 bases. The CDR3 runs to 15 residues. The germline gives CDR1 SNHLY, CDR2 FYNNEI. The CDR3, as DNA: TGTGCCAGCAGCCGGGAAAGCTCTGGGGCCAACGTCCTGACTTTC. Translated: CASSRESSGANVLTF.

On this clone: Other nucleotide sequences from this sample produce the same CDR3. The chain links TRBV7-2 to TRBJ2-7; D gene uncertain. The V gene's germline CDR1 is SGHTA and CDR2 FQGNSA. This CDR3 region has 12 residues. V lost 2 bases to trimming and J lost 3 bases, with 5 bases between them. CDR3 in amino acids: CASSLSGYEQYF. For the CDR3, the DNA is TGTGCCAGCAGCTTATCTGGCTACGAGCAGTACTTC.

The rearrangement joins TRBV6-1 to TRBJ1-1; 8 bases line up with TRBD1. The CDR3 contains 15 residues. The V segment lost 7 bases and the J segment 0 bases; nucleotides outside the gene matches: 7. The V gene's germline CDR1 is MNHNS and CDR2 SASEGT. The CDR3 region has the DNA TGTGCCAGCACCCCACAGGGGGACCTGAACACTGAAGCTTTCTTT. This gives the protein CASTPQGDLNTEAFF.

J is TRBJ1-2 and V is TRBV6-5; no clear D. This CDR3 region has 15 residues. Germline V lookup: CDR1 MNHEY, CDR2 SVGAGI. Trimming pared 2 bases from V and 4 bases from J, leaving 14 bases between. The DNA of the CDR3 is TGTGCCAGCAGTTACGATCAGCCACGAACCTATGGCTACACCTTC. Its protein is CASSYDQPRTYGYTF.

A remark on this clone: One end of the junction does not line up with germline, which may come from a read error. The chain employs TRBV30 and TRBJ2-3; possible D gene TRBD2, 5 bases. The CDR3 is made up of 12 amino acids. The germline gives CDR1 GTSNPN, CDR2 SVGIG (reference sequence). CDR3 coding DNA: TGTGCCTGGAGTGTACCGACTAATACGCTGTATTTT. Amino acids: CAWSVPTNTLYF.

The genes are TRBV27 and TRBJ2-5; perhaps TRBD2 as D (5 bases). The CDR3 is 14 amino acids. V lost 0 bases and J lost 5, with 10 bases in between. CDR1 MNHEY and CDR2 SMNVEV come from the germline V gene (reference sequence). The CDR3 loop is CASSLSARRETQYF. The CDR3 DNA sequence: TGTGCCAGCAGTTTATCGGCCAGGAGGGAGACCCAGTACTTC.